This passage covers 29 T cell receptor beta chains from one sample sequenced in a study of early T cells in non-severe SARS-CoV-2 infection. TCRdb independently ran MiXCR on the 5' RACE reads; one entry per CDR3 protein. The sample includes over 80,000 distinct CDR3 sequences, around 14% of them seen just once. Specimen: whole blood. All receptors derive from an adult who was a healthcare worker with PCR-confirmed SARS-CoV-2 infection or an uninfected control (not recorded which).

The gene calls are TRBV28 and TRBJ1-2; tentatively, D is TRBD1 (6 bases). Germline V lookup: CDR1 MDHEN, CDR2 SYDVKM. The CDR3 totals 15 residues. Between the trimmed V and J ends, which lost 0 bases and 2 bases, there was a span of 10 bases. This CDR3 reads CASSLWGQGNYGYTF. CDR3 coding DNA: TGTGCCAGCAGTTTATGGGGTCAGGGGAACTATGGCTACACCTTC.

This clonotype was picked up a small number of times. The chain has TRBV28 and TRBJ1-3, with D uncertain. V gave up 1 base and J gave up 0 bases, with 10 bases separating them. CDR3 length equals 16 residues. Germline-derived CDR1 and CDR2 are MDHEN and SYDVKM. CDR3: CASSLSMGYSGNTIYF. CDR3 coding DNA: TGTGCCAGCAGTTTATCTATGGGCTACTCTGGAAACACCATATATTTT. Variable domain in full (rest from reference TRBV28 and TRBJ1-3): DVKVTQSSRYLVKRTGEKVFLECVQDMDHENMFWYRQDPGLGLRLIYFSYDVKMKEKGDIPEGYSVSREKKERFSLILESASTNQTSMYLCASSLSMGYSGNTIYFGEGSWLTVV.

This chain connects TRBV4-3 to TRBJ2-1, with 7 bases identical to TRBD2. Germline-derived CDR1 and CDR2 are LGHNA and YSLEER. This CDR3 contains 15 residues. Germline trimming cut 3 bases from V and 5 bases from J; bases unmatched to any gene: 7. The CDR3 region is CASSQERGGHNEQFF. In DNA form, the CDR3 reads TGCGCCAGCAGCCAGGAGCGGGGTGGCCACAATGAGCAGTTCTTC.

This clonotype was picked up many times. V usage is TRBV28 and J usage is TRBJ1-4, with D possibly being TRBD1 (6 bases). V dropped 5 bases and J dropped 5 bases, with 18 bases sitting between them. This CDR3 has 16 residues. CDR1 is MDHEN and CDR2 is SYDVKM in the germline V gene. CDR3 amino acids: CASSPPGGRGNEKLFF. The CDR3 DNA sequence: TGTGCCAGCAGTCCCCCAGGAGGCAGGGGAAATGAAAAACTGTTTTTT.

This clonotype was seen at least ten times. The rearrangement joins TRBV7-9 to TRBJ1-1; D remains ambiguous. The CDR3 loop spans 11 amino acids. Trimming cost V 0 bases and J 7 bases, with 3 bases left between them. Germline V CDR1 and CDR2: SEHNR, FQNEAQ (reference sequence). The CDR3 protein is CASSLAYEAFF. CDR3 sequence (DNA): TGTGCCAGCAGCTTAGCCTATGAAGCTTTCTTT. The complete variable domain, with remaining parts taken from reference TRBV7-9 and TRBJ1-1, reads DTGVSQNPRHKITKRGQNVTFRCDPISEHNRLYWYRQTLGQGPEFLTYFQNEAQLEKSRLLSDRFSAERPKGSFSTLEIQRTEQGDSAMYLCASSLAYEAFFGQGTRLTVV.

Worth noting for this clonotype: It may be a read error: a sequence one base away is much more abundant. This chain connects TRBV29-1 to TRBJ1-1; 7 bases align to TRBD1. From germline, CDR1 is SQVTM and CDR2 ANQGSEA. The length of the CDR3 is 13 residues. The CDR3 spells CSVEEPRDSEVFF. DNA of the CDR3: TGCAGCGTTGAGGAACCCCGGGACAGTGAAGTTTTCTTT. Together with reference TRBV29-1 and TRBJ1-1, the CDR3 gives the full variable domain: SAVISQKPSRDICQRGTSLTIQCQVDSQVTMMFWYRQQPGQSLTLIATANQGSEATYESGFVIDKFPISRPNLTFSTLTVSNMSPEDSSIYLCSVEEPRDSEVFFGQGTRLTVV.

The rearrangement links TRBV5-1 to TRBJ1-2, with 12 nucleotides matching TRBD1. Germline-derived CDR1 and CDR2 are SGHRS and YFSETQ. The junction had 2 bases not matched to a gene; V was cut back by 4 bases and J by 4 bases. CDR3 length: 14 amino acids. This CDR3 reads CASSGTGGSYGYTF. For the CDR3, the DNA is TGCGCCAGCAGCGGGACAGGGGGCAGCTATGGCTACACCTTC.

This clonotype came up once. This chain links TRBV6-2 or TRBV6-3 with TRBJ2-7, with 8 bases fitting TRBD1. This CDR3 contains 15 residues. Unmatched junction bases numbered 9, after V lost 5 bases and J lost 3 bases. The germline CDR1 and CDR2 sequences are MNHEY and SVGEGT. The DNA for the CDR3 is TGTGCCAGCAGTACCGGACAGGGATTCCGCTACGAGCAGTACTTC. Translated: CASSTGQGFRYEQYF.

This clonotype has a handful of counts. The chain is built from TRBV12-3 or TRBV12-4 and TRBJ2-1; 12 nucleotides match TRBD2. The CDR3 runs 15 residues. V trimming: 3 bases; J trimming: 7 bases; junction bases outside the gene matches: 4. CDR3 DNA: TGTGCCAGCAGTTTCAGACTAGCGGGGGTAAATGAGCAGTTCTTC. Encoded protein: CASSFRLAGVNEQFF.

This clonotype was found a few times. V usage is TRBV5-1 and J usage is TRBJ2-5, with D possibly being TRBD2 (5 bases). From germline, CDR1 is SGHRS and CDR2 YFSETQ. Trimming took off 3 bases at V and 1 base at J, with 10 bases between the two ends. The length of the CDR3 is 14 residues. The CDR3 sequence is CASSSRGLQETQYF. CDR3 DNA sequence: TGCGCCAGCAGCTCACGAGGGCTCCAAGAGACCCAGTACTTC.

This clonotype has ten or more counts. The chain couples TRBV6-1 to TRBJ2-3; D call uncertain. The V gene lost 0 bases and the J gene lost 5 bases, with 12 bases spanning the gap. This CDR3 contains 15 residues. In germline, CDR1 is MNHNS, CDR2 SASEGT. The CDR3 nucleotides read TGTGCCAGCAGTGAAGCCTGGCGGTCAGGAGATACGCAGTATTTT. Translating gives CASSEAWRSGDTQYF.

This clonotype occurred a few times. This chain links TRBV7-2 with TRBJ2-5, with D unresolved. Germline CDR1 SGHTA, CDR2 FQGNSA. The CDR3 consists of 13 residues. The V gene lost 5 bases and the J gene lost 3 bases, with 10 bases spanning the gap. The CDR3 DNA follows: TGTGCCAGCAGCCGCCCGAAAGAAGAGACCCAGTACTTC. Encoded protein: CASSRPKEETQYF.

V gene TRBV5-1 combines with J gene TRBJ2-7, with 7 nucleotides matching TRBD1. Germline CDR1 SGHRS, CDR2 YFSETQ. V lost 4 bases, J lost 0 bases, and 10 bases stayed unmatched. The CDR3 is 16 amino acids. This CDR3 reads CASSQRTGPSSYEQYF. The CDR3 DNA follows: TGCGCCAGCAGCCAACGGACAGGCCCTAGCTCCTACGAGCAGTACTTC.

There are a few counts of this clonotype. This chain joins TRBV7-8 and TRBJ2-2; D remains ambiguous. The CDR3 has 14 residues. CDR1 SGHVS and CDR2 FQNEAQ come from the germline V gene. Trimming took 2 bases from V and 5 from J, leaving 9 bases between them. CDR3: CASSLIGQTGELFF. The CDR3 region has the DNA TGTGCCAGCAGCTTAATAGGGCAGACCGGGGAGCTGTTTTTT.

The V gene is TRBV5-4, the J gene TRBJ1-2, with 10 bases lining up with TRBD1. Germline lookup yields CDR1 SGHNT and CDR2 YYREEE (reference sequence). With V trimmed by 3 bases and J by 6 bases, 2 bases remained unmatched. The CDR3 spans 13 residues. CDR3 DNA: TGTGCCAGCAGCTGGACAGGGGGGGATGGCTACACCTTC. This translates into CASSWTGGDGYTF.

V usage is TRBV28 and J usage is TRBJ2-4; 9 bases are shared with TRBD1. V lost 5 bases to trimming and J lost 0 bases; unmatched junction nucleotides: 8. Germline assignment: CDR1 MDHEN and CDR2 SYDVKM. The CDR3 totals 17 residues. The chain's CDR3 is CASSDYRGRVAKNIQYF. CDR3 coding DNA: TGTGCCAGCAGTGACTACAGGGGGCGGGTAGCCAAAAACATTCAGTACTTC.

A few counts support this clonotype. V is TRBV18 and J is TRBJ1-3; tentatively, D is TRBD1 (6 bases). The V and J ends lost 5 bases and 4 bases respectively, with 15 bases between them. CDR1 KGHSH and CDR2 LQKENI come from the germline V gene. The CDR3 consists of 15 residues. CDR3: CASSASQGQGNTIYF. The CDR3 nucleotides read TGTGCCAGCTCAGCCAGCCAGGGGCAAGGAAACACCATATATTTT.

The V and J genes are TRBV7-8 and TRBJ2-3; 7 nucleotides agree with TRBD2. Germline trimming cut 5 bases from V and 8 bases from J; bases unmatched to any gene: 10. Germline V CDR1 and CDR2: SGHVS, FQNEAQ. The CDR3 sequence is 14 residues long. The CDR3 spells CASSTPGLAATQYF. The CDR3 bases are TGTGCCAGCAGCACTCCCGGGCTAGCGGCTACGCAGTATTTT.

In its sample, this clonotype was seen a few times. Relative to the germline gene, one junction end is altered; a read error may explain this. The chain carries TRBV5-4 and TRBJ1-1; 9 bases align to TRBD1. CDR1 is SGHNT, CDR2 YYREEE, per germline (reference sequence). There are 15 residues in the CDR3. The DNA of the CDR3 is TGTGCCAGCAGATTGGGACAGGGTATGAACACTGAAGCTTTCTTT. It encodes CASRLGQGMNTEAFF.

This clonotype was picked up a small number of times. The CDR3 loop is CSARKRSLYGYTF. The CDR3 DNA reads as TGCAGTGCTAGGAAGCGATCTTTATATGGCTACACCTTC. V gene TRBV20-1 combines with J gene TRBJ1-2, with D uncertain. The CDR3 is 13 amino acids. CDR1 and CDR2 from the germline V gene are DFQATT and SNEGSKA (reference sequence). Trimming removed 3 bases from V and 5 bases from J, with 13 bases in between.

J is TRBJ1-1 and V is TRBV16, with D unresolved. V lost 1 base and J lost 0, with 9 bases in between. Germline V lookup: CDR1 KGHSY, CDR2 FQNENV. The CDR3 totals 15 residues. This CDR3 is CASSQLRGMNTEAFF. The CDR3 DNA reads TGTGCCAGCAGCCAATTGCGAGGGATGAACACTGAAGCTTTCTTT.

The chain couples TRBV5-4 to TRBJ2-1, with a tentative D call TRBD2 (7 bases). Germline values: CDR1 SGHNT, CDR2 YYREEE (reference sequence). Between the trimmed V and J ends, which lost 7 bases and 4 bases, there was a span of 27 bases. The CDR3 sequence is 18 residues long. The CDR3 sequence: CASSPPGAGDQGYNEQFF. CDR3 coding DNA: TGTGCCAGCTCCCCCCCGGGGGCGGGGGACCAGGGGTACAATGAGCAGTTCTTC.

The genes are TRBV27 and TRBJ1-5; D unclear. Trimming took 4 bases from V and 4 from J, leaving 11 bases between them. The germline V gene has CDR1 MNHEY and CDR2 SMNVEV (reference sequence). The CDR3 totals 14 residues. CDR3 nucleotides: TGTGCCAGCAGTTCCCCAGGCAGGAATCAGCCCCAGCATTTT. This gives the protein CASSSPGRNQPQHF.

This clonotype has only a few counts. This chain links TRBV28 with TRBJ2-1; D uncertain. This CDR3 is 14 amino acids long. Trimming cost V 5 bases and J 10 bases, with 18 bases left between them. Germline V CDR1 and CDR2: MDHEN, SYDVKM. The CDR3 loop is CASSALGSGEEQFF. DNA for the CDR3: TGTGCCAGCAGTGCCCTTGGATCGGGTGAGGAGCAGTTCTTC.

The chain joins TRBV6-5 to TRBJ1-1; 9 bases are a match to TRBD1. The trim removed 10 bases at V and 1 base at J, leaving 10 bases unmatched. CDR3 size: 15 residues. The germline gives CDR1 MNHEY, CDR2 SVGAGI. The CDR3 sequence: CATRRGDRANTEAFF. In DNA form, the CDR3 reads TGTGCCACTCGCAGGGGGGACAGGGCGAACACTGAAGCTTTCTTT.

In this sample, this clonotype turned up a few times. This rearrangement joins TRBV9 to TRBJ2-7; 8 nucleotides align to TRBD1. Germline-derived CDR1 and CDR2 are SGDLS and YYNGEE. V was pared by 3 bases and J by 4 bases, with 6 bases of the junction left unmatched. The CDR3 extends over 14 amino acids. The CDR3 region is CASSADRVPYEQYF. CDR3 DNA sequence: TGTGCCAGCAGCGCGGACAGGGTTCCGTACGAGCAGTACTTC.

The CDR3 nucleotides are TGCAGCGTCGGGACAGGGGCCACCGGGGAGCTGTTTTTT. This gives the protein CSVGTGATGELFF. The rearrangement uses TRBV29-1 and TRBJ2-2; 10 positions match TRBD1. This CDR3 contains 13 residues. The germline V gene encodes CDR1 SQVTM and CDR2 ANQGSEA. Trimming at V came to 6 bases and at J to 4 bases, leaving 2 bases not matched to a gene.

This chain connects TRBV2 to TRBJ2-5; D is possibly TRBD1 (5 bases). The CDR3 contains 13 residues. Trimming cost V 5 bases and J 4 bases, with 11 bases left between them. Germline CDR1 and CDR2: SNHLY and FYNNEI. The CDR3 bases are TGTGCCAGCAGTCCGACAGAAGGAGAGACCCAGTACTTC. Amino acid sequence: CASSPTEGETQYF.

This clonotype turned up a few times. This sequence joins TRBV20-1 and TRBJ1-1; a possible D gene is TRBD1 (6 bases). The ends were cut back, 6 bases at V and 3 bases at J, with 14 bases in the middle. This CDR3 region has 13 residues. Germline CDR1 is DFQATT and CDR2 is SNEGSKA (reference sequence). This chain's CDR3 is CSARSGAYTEAFF. CDR3 nucleotide sequence: TGCAGTGCCCGGTCGGGGGCCTACACTGAAGCTTTCTTT.